The clone carrying this TCR beta chain was picked up a small number of times. The antigen is unknown. The data derive from a study of CD8 T cells in ankylosing spondylitis. Study findings and constraints: According to the report, clones linked to the disease were significantly enriched in matched synovial fluid samples taken from ankylosing spondylitis patients. Relatively scarce in peripheral blood, disease-linked clones were CD8+. A motif in TCR beta, a set of seven to nine highly homologous variants, appeared characteristic of ankylosing spondylitis blood.

TCRdb reanalysed the 5' RACE reads using MiXCR and keeps one entry per CDR3 protein. The data contain about 340,000 distinct CDR3 sequences, approximately 22% of them seen just once; the ten biggest clones take up about an eighth. The CDR3 has 14 amino acids. J was trimmed by 2 bases and V by 1 base; bases with no gene match: 3. Germline assignment: CDR1 SQVTM and CDR2 ANQGSEA. The chain employs TRBV29-1 and TRBJ2-3, with 7 bases aligning to TRBD2. This sequence was found in a male donor with ankylosing spondylitis or in good health (not recorded which). Sequenced input: blood, either unsorted or a sorted T cell fraction (not recorded which). In DNA form, the CDR3 reads TGCAGCGTTGAAGCGGGACTAACCACAGATACGCAGTATTTT. As protein: CSVEAGLTTDTQYF.